This T cell receptor beta chain was sequenced for a study of cytomegalovirus exposure and HLA in healthy donors. PCR was performed using 60 Vbeta and 13 Jbeta primers. Sequencing was performed with immunoSEQ multiplex PCR; in TCRdb, only in-frame clones are kept and a portion is missing. This sample lists around 150,000 clones; its ten largest clones have approximately 2.4%. V shed 5 bases, J shed 6 bases, and the junction held 6 bases outside the gene matches. CDR1 is SNHLY and CDR2 is FYNNEI in the germline V gene. The CDR3 has 14 residues. Sequencing input: PBMCs. The V gene is TRBV2, the J gene TRBJ1-5; 8 nucleotides match TRBD1. The source is a man aged 35 to 55 in good health and CMV-seronegative. The CDR3 DNA reads TGTGCCAGCAGTTTCGGACAGGGAAGTCAGCCCCAGCATTTT. This gives the protein CASSFGQGSQPQHF.